The 18 T cell receptor beta chains listed next were all sequenced from one sample in a study of beta chain features in type 1 diabetes. General observations from the study: Researchers report that Type 1 diabetes patients had moderately but significantly shorter TCRB CDR3s across all four CD4+ subsets.

No antigen is known for these receptors. cDNA synthesis used the whole RNA isolate, giving expressed TCRB sequences. Some clones are missing from TCRdb's copy, which holds only in-frame ones; the method was immunoSEQ multiplex PCR. This table has over 600,000 clones, 12% appearing once. Sequences were obtained from naive CD4+ T cells from blood. These receptors all stem from a man aged 25 to 40 with type 1 diabetes.

This clone was counted only a few times. The chain uses TRBV7-9 and TRBJ2-4, with D hard to call. Germline CDR1 SEHNR, CDR2 FQNEAQ (reference sequence). The ends were cut back, 5 bases at V and 0 bases at J, with 5 bases in the middle. The CDR3 runs 13 residues. This CDR3 reads CASSPLAKNIQYF. The CDR3 DNA sequence: TGTGCCAGCAGCCCTCTAGCCAAAAACATTCAGTACTTC.

This clone was counted between two and nine times. The chain carries TRBV2 and TRBJ2-3; TRBD2 matches 8 bases. This CDR3 has 16 residues. CDR1 is SNHLY, CDR2 FYNNEI, per germline. V lost 10 bases and J lost 0; bases outside the gene matches: 12. The CDR3 DNA reads TGTGCCACCGGAGCGGGAGCGCTCAGTAGCACAGATACGCAGTATTTT. Its translation is CATGAGALSSTDTQYF.

A few counts support this clone. V and J are TRBV30 and TRBJ2-3, with 14 positions matching TRBD2. Germline V CDR1 and CDR2: GTSNPN, SVGIG (reference sequence). V lost 2 bases, J lost 2 bases, and 6 bases stayed unmatched. This CDR3 spans 17 amino acids. CDR3 nucleotide sequence: TGTGCCTGGAGTACCGGACTAGCGGGGGGATACACAGATACGCAGTATTTT. This encodes CAWSTGLAGGYTDTQYF. The whole variable domain, remainder taken from reference TRBV30 and TRBJ2-3, is SQTIHQWPATLVQPVGSPLSLECTVEGTSNPNLYWYRQAAGRGLQLLFYSVGIGQISSEVPQNLSASRPQDRQFILSSKKLLLSDSGFYLCAWSTGLAGGYTDTQYFGPGTRLTVL.

The chain links TRBV27 to TRBJ2-1; 13 nucleotides line up with TRBD2. The V gene end was trimmed by 4 bases and the J gene end by 4 bases; junction bases not matched to a gene: 7. Germline CDR1 and CDR2: MNHEY and SMNVEV (reference sequence). The CDR3 covers 17 residues. This CDR3 is CASSSTSGGAGYNEQFF. For the CDR3, the DNA is TGTGCCAGCAGTTCAACTAGCGGGGGGGCGGGATACAATGAGCAGTTCTTC.

The V gene is TRBV13, the J gene TRBJ1-2, with 9 bases matching TRBD1. V was clipped by 2 bases and J by 10 bases; unmatched bases: 8. CDR3 length: 14 residues. Germline CDR1 reads PRHDT; CDR2 reads FYEKMQ (reference sequence). CDR3 loop: CASSLQGGQGVYTF. The CDR3 DNA follows: TGTGCCAGCAGCTTACAAGGGGGACAGGGAGTCTACACCTTC.

The chain carries TRBV7-9 and TRBJ2-3; D is unclear. Germline CDR1 is SEHNR and CDR2 is FQNEAQ (reference sequence). The CDR3 sequence is 18 residues long. Trimming stripped 5 bases from V and 0 bases from J, with 21 bases between. CDR3 region: CASSPLVGRKASTDTQYF. Written as DNA, the CDR3 is TGTGCCAGCAGCCCTCTCGTGGGAAGGAAAGCTAGCACAGATACGCAGTATTTT. The whole variable domain, filled in from reference TRBV7-9 and TRBJ2-3, reads DTGVSQNPRHKITKRGQNVTFRCDPISEHNRLYWYRQTLGQGPEFLTYFQNEAQLEKSRLLSDRFSAERPKGSFSTLEIQRTEQGDSAMYLCASSPLVGRKASTDTQYFGPGTRLTVL.

The chain uses TRBV7-2 and TRBJ2-2, with D possibly TRBD2 on 6 matching bases. Germline CDR1 reads SGHTA; CDR2 reads FQGNSA. V lost 1 base and J lost 2, with 8 bases in between. The CDR3 spans 15 residues. The CDR3, as DNA: TGTGCCAGCAGCTTAGGCGGGGCCAACACCGGGGAGCTGTTTTTT. This translates into CASSLGGANTGELFF.

This chain links TRBV29-1 with TRBJ2-7; TRBD1 matches 10 bases. The germline CDR1 and CDR2 sequences are SQVTM and ANQGSEA. V was pared by 4 bases and J by 3 bases, with 0 bases of the junction left unmatched. This CDR3 has 12 amino acids. The CDR3 region is CSVGDRGYEQYF. The CDR3 nucleotides read TGCAGCGTTGGGGACAGGGGCTACGAGCAGTACTTC.

This clone was seen more than once but under ten times. The chain recombines TRBV11-2 with TRBJ1-5, with 7 bases identical to TRBD1. V lost 5 bases, J lost 9 bases, and 10 bases stayed unmatched. CDR1 and CDR2 (germline): SGHAT, FQNNGV. CDR3 length: 14 amino acids. CDR3 sequence (DNA): TGTGCCAGCAGCCAAGGGACAGTCTCTACGCCCCAGCATTTT. As protein: CASSQGTVSTPQHF.

In its sample, this clone was seen a few times. The genes are TRBV7-2 and TRBJ2-7, with D perhaps matching TRBD2 (5 bases). The germline V gene encodes CDR1 SGHTA and CDR2 FQGNSA. V lost 2 bases and J lost 4, with 15 bases in between. The CDR3 consists of 15 residues. The CDR3 sequence: CASSLRLGDNYEQYF. CDR3 sequence (DNA): TGTGCCAGCAGCTTACGCCTGGGAGACAATTACGAGCAGTACTTC.

The chain carries TRBV12-5 and TRBJ1-6, with D possibly being TRBD1 (5 bases). V was pared by 2 bases and J by 5 bases, with 10 bases between. Germline V CDR1 and CDR2: LGHNT, FRNRAP. The CDR3 runs to 15 residues. CDR3 sequence (DNA): TGTGCTAGTGGTTTGCCAGGGAGTAATAATTCACCCCTCCACTTT. Its translation is CASGLPGSNNSPLHF. The variable domain in full, with the rest retrieved from reference TRBV12-5 and TRBJ1-6, is DARVTQTPRHKVTEMGQEVTMRCQPILGHNTVFWYRQTMMQGLELLAYFRNRAPLDDSGMPKDRFSAEMPDATLATLKIQPSEPRDSAVYFCASGLPGSNNSPLHFGNGTRLTVT.

This clone was seen a handful of times. The chain uses TRBV7-6 and TRBJ2-5, with 9 bases aligning to TRBD1. Germline CDR1 is SGHVS and CDR2 is FNYEAQ. V was pared by 5 bases and J by 5 bases, with 9 bases of the junction left unmatched. This CDR3 is 15 amino acids long. CDR3 coding DNA: TGTGCCAGCAGCGCCGGACAGGGGCGCAGGGAGACCCAGTACTTC. Translation gives CASSAGQGRRETQYF. The full variable domain, its missing parts supplied by reference TRBV7-6 and TRBJ2-5, is GAGVSQSPRYKVTKRGQDVALRCDPISGHVSLYWYRQALGQGPEFLTYFNYEAQQDKSGLPNDRFSAERPEGSISTLTIQRTEQRDSAMYRCASSAGQGRRETQYFGPGTRLLVL.

This clone was picked up a small number of times. This chain joins TRBV6-6 and TRBJ1-5; maybe TRBD1 (5 bases). The V end was cut by 10 bases, the J end by 2 bases, with 15 bases between. Germline loops: CDR1 MNHNY, CDR2 SVGAGI (reference sequence). CDR3 length: 14 residues. The CDR3 reads CATGRLAGNQPQHF. CDR3 sequence (DNA): TGTGCCACAGGGAGGCTGGCGGGCAATCAGCCCCAGCATTTT.

This clone was recorded a few times. This chain links TRBV28 with TRBJ2-7; D may be TRBD1 (5 bases). CDR1 is MDHEN, CDR2 SYDVKM, per germline. V lost 6 bases and J 1 base, leaving 13 bases between the germline ends. The CDR3 sequence is 14 residues long. The CDR3 DNA sequence: TGTGCCAGCAGCCCACCCGCAGGGTCCTACGAGCAGTACTTC. It encodes CASSPPAGSYEQYF.

This clone appeared a few times. The chain recombines TRBV7-9 with TRBJ1-1; no definite D call. Trimming cost V 1 base and J 4 bases, with 13 bases left between them. The CDR3 is made up of 15 amino acids. The germline V gene encodes CDR1 SEHNR and CDR2 FQNEAQ (reference sequence). The CDR3 nucleotides read TGTGCCAGCAGCTTAGAGGTTGGGGTAGGCACTGAAGCTTTCTTT. Translating it yields CASSLEVGVGTEAFF.

The V gene is TRBV7-6, the J gene TRBJ2-3; D may correspond to TRBD1 or TRBD2 (5 bases each). Germline V gives CDR1 SGHVS, CDR2 FNYEAQ. The CDR3 has 18 residues. V was clipped by 7 bases and J by 1 base, with 24 bases between them. CDR3 residues: CASTSLSGHEWGTDTQYF. Written as DNA, the CDR3 is TGTGCCAGCACCTCTCTCTCGGGGCATGAGTGGGGCACAGATACGCAGTATTTT.

The chain combines TRBV13 with TRBJ2-7, with no clear D. Germline CDR1 and CDR2: PRHDT and FYEKMQ (reference sequence). This CDR3 is 11 amino acids long. Trimming cost V 5 bases and J 6 bases, with 8 bases left between them. The CDR3: CASSVVPEQYF. The CDR3 DNA reads TGTGCCAGCAGCGTAGTACCCGAGCAGTACTTC.

The V and J genes are TRBV6-5 and TRBJ2-2; TRBD1 agrees at 8 bases. V was clipped by 4 bases and J by 6 bases; unmatched bases: 7. CDR1 is MNHEY, CDR2 SVGAGI, per germline. CDR3 length equals 15 residues. The CDR3 spells CASSSGGLIPGELFF. CDR3 nucleotide sequence: TGTGCCAGCAGTTCAGGGGGCTTGATTCCCGGGGAGCTGTTTTTT.